The entry that follows covers one T cell receptor beta chain sequence. The method was immunoSEQ multiplex PCR; TCRdb's version includes in-frame clones alone and lacks a portion of them. There are 150,000 to 190,000 clones in the sample; roughly 80% occur only once, and roughly 0.56% lies in the top ten. The data are from a study of blood T cell repertoires in COVID-19. In germline, CDR1 is LNHNV, CDR2 YYDKDF (reference sequence). The CDR3 is 15 residues long. The V and J ends lost 9 bases and 1 base respectively, with 18 bases between them. The origin of this receptor is a man aged 55 to 69 with acute or convalescent COVID-19. Sequencing was carried out using peripheral blood. This chain uses TRBV15 with TRBJ1-1; possible D gene TRBD1, 5 bases. The CDR3, as DNA: TGTGCCACGGCGCCGGGGGGAAGGGGGAACACTGAAGCTTTCTTT. Translation: CATAPGGRGNTEAFF.